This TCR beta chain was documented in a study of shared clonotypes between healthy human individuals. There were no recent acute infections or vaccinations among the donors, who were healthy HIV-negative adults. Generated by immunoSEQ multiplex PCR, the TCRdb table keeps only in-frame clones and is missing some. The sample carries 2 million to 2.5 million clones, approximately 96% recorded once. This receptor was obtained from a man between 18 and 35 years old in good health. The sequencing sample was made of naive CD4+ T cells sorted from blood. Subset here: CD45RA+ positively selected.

The DNA for the CDR3 is TGCGCCAGCAGCCAACTGGAGGGGGCCCTTAACTATGGCTACACCTTC. Protein: CASSQLEGALNYGYTF. V usage is TRBV4-1 and J usage is TRBJ1-2, with 7 positions matching TRBD1. The V gene's germline CDR1 is MGHRA and CDR2 YSYEKL. V gave up 2 bases and J gave up 1 base; unmatched junction bases: 7. The CDR3 has 16 residues.